This T cell receptor (beta chain) was recovered during a study of beta chain features in type 1 diabetes. Study at large: In all, about 100,000,000 sorted cells from all samples were analyzed. Regarding the study as a whole: The naive, central memory and Treg TCRB repertoires of patients appeared to be more similar to one another than those of healthy donors. A pattern of fewer insertions and more deletions at VDJ junctions was seen in type 1 diabetes patients. Short templates might get an advantage during PCR, and this would be equal in patients and controls. Patients with Type 1 diabetes showed moderately but significantly shorter TCRB CDR3s in all four CD4+ subsets.

As concerns this clone: Antigen unknown.

cDNA synthesis used the whole RNA isolate, giving expressed TCRB sequences. The assay was immunoSEQ multiplex PCR, and TCRdb's table has in-frame clones only and misses some. Found here are roughly 53,000 clones, approximately 45% of them singletons; the top ten hold about 1.5%. Trimming removed 2 bases from V and 9 bases from J, with 11 bases in between. Germline V lookup: CDR1 KGHSH, CDR2 LQKENI. The CDR3 covers 13 residues. The chain carries TRBV18 and TRBJ2-1, with a tentative D call TRBD1 (7 bases). The origin of this receptor is a man younger than 45 with type 1 diabetes. The sequencing sample was made of Tregs from blood. The CDR3 DNA follows: TGTGCCAGCTCACCAAGGCAGGGGGGTGAGCAGTTCTTC. Its protein product is CASSPRQGGEQFF.